The clone carrying this TCR beta chain was observed once. During active infection, Seattle patients enrolled and were then monitored through disease. This sample is part of a study of blood T cell repertoires in COVID-19. Study context: There were acute and convalescent COVID-19 samples, and they came from the United States, Italy and Spain. PBMCs, B-cell-depleted T cells, or T cells were the source of the cDNA or gDNA that made up the material.

Authors' data handling: Reference gene primer amplification gave estimated nucleated cell counts. Sequencing was performed with immunoSEQ multiplex PCR; in TCRdb, only in-frame clones are kept and a portion is missing. The V and J calls and the clone size are those of that table, but D and trimming were determined from the DNA. The table records fewer than 100,000 clones, 65% to 90% of them present only once. Germline-derived CDR1 and CDR2 are MNHEY and SVGAGI. With V trimmed by 6 bases and J by 10 bases, 6 bases remained unmatched. The CDR3 loop spans 13 amino acids. Material: peripheral blood. The rearrangement uses TRBV6-5 and TRBJ2-1, with 10 bases identical to TRBD2. This TCR came from a man in his fifties with COVID-19, enrolled during active disease. As DNA, the CDR3 is TGTGCCAGCAGGGGGCTAGCGGGAGTGGAGCAGTTCTTC. It encodes CASRGLAGVEQFF.